The sequence of this T cell receptor (beta chain) was determined in a study of T cells in tuberculosis listed by TCRdb under 2018. Context from the whole study: In the study, CD1B tetramers and high-throughput TCR immunosequencing were combined to characterize T cells specific for the mycobacterial lipid antigen glucose monomycolate (GMM). IGRA-negative adolescents, IGRA-positive adolescents with latent tuberculosis and adults with active tuberculosis, approximately 11 per group, were compared in a South African clinical cohort. PBMC from active tuberculosis patients were archived either before standard anti-tuberculosis treatment began or within 7 days of its start.

Turning to this clone: The target of this receptor is not known. Within one base of it there is no much larger clone, and no base qualities were kept.

The time point label on this specimen signifies: new active TB diagnosis, blood taken before or within 7 days of starting treatment. The patients with active tuberculosis were newly diagnosed, HIV-seronegative South African adults aged 18 years or older. Confirmation of active tuberculosis came from positive sputum smear microscopy and/or a positive M. tuberculosis culture. Immunosequencing was performed on unsorted cryopreserved PBMC and covered 100,000 or so T cells per clinical donor on average. CDR1 is given as SEHNR and CDR2 as FQNEAQ, both from the germline V gene (reference sequence). Trimming costs V 5 bases and J 7 bases, and their ends lie 18 bases apart. From its cysteine to its phenylalanine, the CDR3 spans 14 amino acids. Only the CDR3 DNA stays, 42 bases, in frame from base 1. TCR libraries were generated with the immunoSEQ multiplex PCR assay, using TCR-beta and/or TCR-alpha/delta assays for each sample. Amplified TCR libraries were sequenced on the Illumina high-throughput platform. Under the source paper's analysis protocol: Clustering and dimensionality reduction were performed using pairwise TCRdist distances among GMM-specific receptors from ex vivo sorted or in vitro expanded T cells. Each clinical repertoire received a mean NN-distance score, defined as the average TCRdist to the nearest 10% of tetramer-positive reference sequences. To compute GEM TCR motif frequency, the fraction of unique TCRs matching known GEM sequences by V/J usage and CDR3 length was calculated. Linear discriminant analysis with leave-one-out cross-validation, implemented in scikit-learn, was used to classify active tuberculosis. The clones in this table, taken by TCRdb from immuneACCESS, are in-frame only. Not every clone is retained; where verified, under half of the shortfall comes from an unresolved V gene, and the cause of the rest is unknown. For V, J and clone size, that table is used; D and trimming come from the DNA. The sample yields tens of thousands of clones; about 91% were counted once. 7% of the sample goes to the ten largest clones.

The paper's findings and limits, for the study overall: Shorter CDR3-alpha lengths in active tuberculosis patients partly drove the smaller NN-distances, and the TCR-beta difference was not statistically significant. Compared with IGRA-negative controls, TCR-alpha repertoires from active tuberculosis had smaller mean NN-distances to GMM-specific TCRs, which suggests clonal expansion of these TCRs. With the diverse GMM-specific repertoire as input, a classifier achieved roughly 87% accuracy (AUROC around 0.93), whereas GEM motif frequencies as input gave roughly 70% accuracy. Clinical samples were chosen by availability of cryopreserved specimens, and active tuberculosis cases were adults while controls were adolescents.

The rearranged chain carries TRBV7-9 and TRBJ2-7; the D region possibly corresponds to TRBD2 (6 bases align). This TCR was recovered from an adult with tuberculosis. Some clones in this sample may be carry-over from other donors' samples. The material was PBMCs, obtained at tuberculosis diagnosis. In nucleotide form, the sequence is TGTGCCAGCAGCCACAACTCGCGGGGAGCTGAGCAGTACTTC. It translates to CASSHNSRGAEQYF.